This T cell receptor (beta chain) stems from a study of control samples from healthy donors and cancer patients. Assay: immunoSEQ multiplex PCR; the TCRdb copy retains only in-frame clones and omits some. This table has about 120,000 clones, 85% to 95% appearing once. The length of the CDR3 is 17 residues. Looked up from germline, CDR1 is ENHRY and CDR2 is SYGVKD. With 7 bases clipped from V and 5 bases from J, the junction kept 18 bases outside the gene matches. Sequencing used blood. The J gene is TRBJ1-1, the V gene TRBV10-3; 8 nucleotides match TRBD1. This sequence originates from a man aged 25-40 years in good health. The CDR3, as DNA: TGTGCCATCAATGGGCCCGGGACAGGTTGGTCGTGGACTGAAGCTTTCTTT. Protein sequence: CAINGPGTGWSWTEAFF.